One sample yielded the 17 T cell receptor beta chains listed below, sequenced in a study of Ad26.COV2.S vaccination and SARS-CoV-2 variants. Generated by immunoSEQ multiplex PCR, the TCRdb table keeps only in-frame clones and is missing some. Of about 680,000 clones in the sample, roughly 90% are singletons; the top ten hold approximately 1.5%. Treatment denoted: some 19 received Ad26.COV2.S at low or high dose, single or two shots; 5 received placebo; per-sample allocation not given. The samples date from day 63 after the first vaccine or placebo injection. The source was peripheral blood, collected in a trial of Ad26.COV2.S vaccine versus placebo. The receptors were gathered from a person aged 18-65 years who received the Ad26.COV2.S COVID-19 vaccine or a placebo.

The chain links TRBV18 to TRBJ1-2; D not certain. The CDR3 runs to 14 residues. V lost 5 bases to trimming and J lost 5 bases, with 15 bases between them. In germline, CDR1 is KGHSH, CDR2 LQKENI. In DNA form, the CDR3 reads TGTGCCAGCTCATCGAAGACTGGTTTGTATGGCTACACCTTC. Amino acid sequence: CASSSKTGLYGYTF.

The rearrangement joins TRBV19 to TRBJ1-5; the D is unclear. The V gene's germline CDR1 is LNHDA and CDR2 SQIVND (reference sequence). CDR3 length: 14 amino acids. The V end was cut by 3 bases, the J end by 7 bases, with 13 bases between. The CDR3 loop is CASSIPGNSQPQHF. As DNA, the CDR3 is TGTGCCAGTAGTATTCCAGGCAACTCACAGCCCCAGCATTTT.

The J gene is TRBJ2-2, the V gene TRBV24-1; either TRBD1 or TRBD2 may supply D (6 bases each). The ends were cut back, 3 bases at V and 1 base at J, with 11 bases in the middle. Germline assignment: CDR1 KGHDR and CDR2 SFDVKD. The CDR3 has 16 amino acids. DNA for the CDR3: TGTGCCACCAGTGATGCGGGACACTTGAACACCGGGGAGCTGTTTTTT. Translation gives CATSDAGHLNTGELFF.

The chain uses TRBV11-1 and TRBJ2-2; 9 bases map to TRBD1. Per germline, CDR1 SGHAT and CDR2 FQDESV (reference sequence). This CDR3 has 14 amino acids. Trimming removed 5 bases from V and 7 bases from J; junction bases left unmatched: 5. The CDR3 region is CASSRTGVGGELFF. The CDR3 DNA sequence: TGTGCCAGCAGCCGGACAGGGGTCGGCGGGGAGCTGTTTTTT. The whole variable domain, filled in from reference TRBV11-1 and TRBJ2-2, reads EAEVAQSPRYKITEKSQAVAFWCDPISGHATLYWYRQILGQGPELLVQFQDESVVDDSQLPKDRFSAERLKGVDSTLKIQPAELGDSAMYLCASSRTGVGGELFFGEGSRLTVL.

The chain uses TRBV24-1 and TRBJ2-7; 7 nucleotides line up with TRBD1. The CDR3 is made up of 15 amino acids. V shed 4 bases, J shed 2 bases, and the junction held 7 bases outside the gene matches. The V gene's germline CDR1 is KGHDR and CDR2 SFDVKD. The CDR3 sequence is CATSDGQTGTYEQYF. The CDR3 DNA reads as TGTGCCACCAGTGACGGCCAGACAGGGACCTACGAGCAGTACTTC.

J is TRBJ2-7 and V is TRBV12-3 or TRBV12-4; 7 bases align to TRBD1. V trimming: 6 bases; J trimming: 3 bases; junction bases outside the gene matches: 5. The CDR3 spans 13 residues. The DNA for the CDR3 is TGTGCCAGCAGCCTGGGACAGTTCTACGAGCAGTACTTC. Its protein product is CASSLGQFYEQYF.

V gene TRBV19 combines with J gene TRBJ2-7; 8 bases match TRBD1. The junction had 6 bases not matched to a gene; V was cut back by 7 bases and J by 4 bases. From germline, CDR1 is LNHDA and CDR2 SQIVND (reference sequence). This CDR3 spans 13 amino acids. The CDR3 protein is CASTPDRGYEQYF. The DNA for the CDR3 is TGTGCCAGTACCCCCGACAGGGGTTACGAGCAGTACTTC.

The chain is built from TRBV11-2 and TRBJ2-5, with D unclear. CDR1 SGHAT and CDR2 FQNNGV come from the germline V gene. The ends were cut back, 3 bases at V and 5 bases at J, with 10 bases in the middle. The CDR3 has 13 amino acids. The CDR3 DNA is TGTGCCAGCAGCTTCGCTTTAGGGGAGACCCAGTACTTC. It encodes CASSFALGETQYF.

The J gene is TRBJ2-6, the V gene TRBV18; no firm D call. V was pared by 0 bases and J by 6 bases, with 6 bases between. Germline V gene data show CDR1 as KGHSH and CDR2 as LQKENI. CDR3 length: 14 residues. CDR3 in amino acids: CASSPPLEANVLTF. CDR3 nucleotides: TGTGCCAGCTCACCACCCCTGGAGGCCAACGTCCTGACTTTC.

CDR3 sequence: CASSLGEGIYYEQYF. The CDR3 DNA reads as TGTGCCAGCAGCTTAGGTGAGGGCATCTATTACGAGCAGTACTTC. The chain combines TRBV7-2 with TRBJ2-7, with D possibly matching TRBD2 (5 bases). CDR3 size: 15 residues. CDR1 and CDR2 from the germline V gene are SGHTA and FQGNSA. Trimming removed 1 base from V and 4 bases from J, with 14 bases in between. The whole variable domain, remainder taken from reference TRBV7-2 and TRBJ2-7, is GAGVSQSPSNKVTEKGKDVELRCDPISGHTALYWYRQSLGQGLEFLIYFQGNSAPDKSGLPSDRFSAERTGGSVSTLTIQRTQQEDSAVYLCASSLGEGIYYEQYFGPGTRLTVT.

CDR3 protein: CTSSPGGFSYEQYF. The DNA of the CDR3 is TGCACCAGCAGCCCAGGGGGATTCTCCTACGAGCAGTACTTC. The chain carries TRBV1 and TRBJ2-7; the D segment call TRBD1 is taken from the table without a DNA check. TRBV1 is termed a pseudogene. The CDR3 runs to 14 residues.

This chain links TRBV6-5 with TRBJ2-1; 7 bases match TRBD2. V trimming: 2 bases; J trimming: 6 bases; junction bases outside the gene matches: 7. The CDR3 runs 15 residues. The V gene's germline CDR1 is MNHEY and CDR2 SVGAGI. CDR3: CASSYGGSSFNEQFF. The CDR3 DNA reads as TGTGCCAGCAGTTACGGCGGGAGTAGTTTCAATGAGCAGTTCTTC.

The V and J genes are TRBV27 and TRBJ2-1; 8 bases are a match to TRBD2. This CDR3 comprises 15 residues. V gave up 0 bases and J gave up 4 bases; unmatched junction bases: 2. Germline-derived CDR1 and CDR2 are MNHEY and SMNVEV (reference sequence). CDR3 in DNA: TGTGCCAGCAGTTTATCGGGACTAGAATACAATGAGCAGTTCTTC. Protein product: CASSLSGLEYNEQFF.

The V gene is TRBV30, the J gene TRBJ1-6; the D is unclear. The CDR3 extends over 16 amino acids. Germline loops: CDR1 GTSNPN, CDR2 SVGIG (reference sequence). V lost 2 bases and J 7 bases, leaving 18 bases between the germline ends. The CDR3 DNA sequence: TGTGCCTGGAGTATTAAGAAAGGAGTTAAGAATTCACCCCTCCACTTT. It yields the protein CAWSIKKGVKNSPLHF.

The rearrangement joins TRBV6-2 or TRBV6-3 to TRBJ2-1, with 7 bases that match TRBD2. J was trimmed by 0 bases and V by 10 bases; bases with no gene match: 6. CDR1 MNHEY and CDR2 SVGEGT come from the germline V gene. The CDR3 spans 14 residues. The CDR3 region is CATSGADSYNEQFF. For the CDR3, the DNA is TGTGCCACCAGCGGGGCGGACTCCTACAATGAGCAGTTCTTC.

V is TRBV3-1 (or the pseudogene TRBV3-2) and J is TRBJ1-1; no reliable D call. The CDR3 sequence is 14 residues long. Germline V lookup: CDR1 LGHDT, CDR2 YNNKEL (reference sequence). Trimming shortened V by 2 bases and J by 1 base, and 8 bases separated the two germline ends. This CDR3 is CASSQWAGNTEAFF. The CDR3 DNA reads TGTGCCAGCAGCCAATGGGCCGGGAACACTGAAGCTTTCTTT.

The chain uses TRBV6-5 and TRBJ1-2; the D gene is possibly TRBD1 (6 bases). The V end lost 7 bases, the J end lost 14 bases, and 20 bases lay between the germline ends. The CDR3 length is 12 residues. Germline-derived CDR1 and CDR2 are MNHEY and SVGAGI. The CDR3, as DNA: TGTGCCAGCATCCTAGACGGGGGCCCCGGGACCTTC. Translating it yields CASILDGGPGTF.